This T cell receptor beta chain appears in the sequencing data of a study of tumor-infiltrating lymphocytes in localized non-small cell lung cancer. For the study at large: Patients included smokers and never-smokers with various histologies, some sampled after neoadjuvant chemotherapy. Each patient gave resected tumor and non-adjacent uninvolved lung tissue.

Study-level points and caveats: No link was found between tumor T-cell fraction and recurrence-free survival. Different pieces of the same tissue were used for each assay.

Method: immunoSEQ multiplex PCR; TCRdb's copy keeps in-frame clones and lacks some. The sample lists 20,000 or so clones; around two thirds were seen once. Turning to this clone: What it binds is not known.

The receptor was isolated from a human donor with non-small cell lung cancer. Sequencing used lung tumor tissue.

CDR3 sequence: CASSPVAGTDTQYF. For the CDR3, the DNA is TGCGCCAGCAGCCCGGTAGCGGGCACAGATACGCAGTATTTT. The chain combines TRBV5-1 with TRBJ2-3; a weak D match, TRBD2 (6 bases). CDR3 length: 14 amino acids. CDR1 and CDR2 from the germline V gene are SGHRS and YFSETQ. V was shortened by 4 bases and J by 1 base, with 10 bases between the two germline ends.